A single sample is the source of the 14 T cell receptor beta chains below, sequenced in a study of blood T cell repertoires in COVID-19. Profiling relied on immunoSEQ multiplex PCR, and the TCRdb table lists in-frame clones only, not all of them. The top ten hold approximately 2% of the sample, which has roughly 250,000 clones, over 80% seen once. The sequencing sample was made of PBMCs or T cells enriched from blood (not recorded which). These receptors came from a woman aged 18-35 years who had recovered from COVID-19.

The CDR3 sequence: CASSLRGHLGTDTQYF. The CDR3 DNA is TGTGCCAGCAGCTTAAGGGGTCATCTAGGCACAGATACGCAGTATTTT. The chain employs TRBV11-3 and TRBJ2-3, with a tentative D call TRBD1 (5 bases). The CDR3 consists of 16 residues. The V gene lost 2 bases and the J gene lost 1 base, with 13 bases spanning the gap. The germline V gene has CDR1 SGHNT and CDR2 YENEEA.

V gene TRBV5-4 combines with J gene TRBJ1-1; D is perhaps TRBD1 (6 bases). This CDR3 comprises 15 residues. From germline, CDR1 is SGHNT and CDR2 YYREEE (reference sequence). V lost 3 bases, J lost 3 bases, and 15 bases lay in between. CDR3 nucleotides: TGTGCCAGCAGCTACCCCGGGGACATTGACACTGAAGCTTTCTTT. This encodes CASSYPGDIDTEAFF. The full variable domain, with the rest looked up from reference TRBV5-4 and TRBJ1-1, is ETGVTQSPTHLIKTRGQQVTLRCSSQSGHNTVSWYQQALGQGPQFIFQYYREEENGRGNFPPRFSGLQFPNYSSELNVNALELDDSALYLCASSYPGDIDTEAFFGQGTRLTVV.

This chain joins TRBV4-1 and TRBJ2-3; TRBD1 agrees at 8 bases. The CDR3 sequence is 15 residues long. The germline V gene encodes CDR1 MGHRA and CDR2 YSYEKL. With V trimmed by 3 bases and J by 3 bases, 5 bases remained unmatched. CDR3 region: CASSQNRGLTDTQYF. The CDR3 DNA is TGCGCCAGCAGCCAGAACAGGGGGTTAACAGATACGCAGTATTTT.

V gene TRBV10-3 combines with J gene TRBJ1-5; 7 bases are shared with TRBD1. V shed 10 bases, J shed 10 bases, and the junction held 13 bases outside the gene matches. Germline V gene sequence: CDR1 ENHRY, CDR2 SYGVKD. The CDR3 has 13 residues. CDR3 amino acids: CATCPGGESPQHF. CDR3 DNA sequence: TGTGCCACTTGTCCAGGGGGTGAAAGTCCCCAGCATTTT.

The CDR3 sequence is CASSAGAGELFF. The CDR3 DNA is TGTGCCAGCAGTGCAGGGGCCGGGGAGCTGTTTTTT. The gene calls are TRBV2 and TRBJ2-2; a possible D gene is TRBD1 (6 bases). Germline assignment: CDR1 SNHLY and CDR2 FYNNEI. Trimming removed 4 bases from V and 6 bases from J, with 6 bases in between. The length of the CDR3 is 12 residues.

This sequence joins TRBV4-2 and TRBJ2-2; 7 bases map to TRBD2. Germline CDR1 reads LGHNA; CDR2 reads YNFKEQ. This CDR3 spans 16 amino acids. J gave up 2 bases and V 1 base, and 4 bases lay outside the gene matches. CDR3 sequence reads: CASSQGSGPNTGELFF. The CDR3 DNA reads TGTGCCAGCAGCCAAGGTAGCGGGCCTAACACCGGGGAGCTGTTTTTT.

The chain is built from TRBV19 and TRBJ1-5, with a weak D call TRBD1 (5 bases). CDR1 is LNHDA, CDR2 SQIVND, per germline (reference sequence). Trimming stripped 8 bases from V and 3 bases from J, with 14 bases between. The CDR3 loop spans 14 amino acids. This CDR3 is CASRTLEHNQPQHF. The CDR3 nucleotides are TGTGCCAGTCGGACACTGGAGCACAATCAGCCCCAGCATTTT.

Turning to this clone: Other DNA variants within this sample encode the same CDR3. The chain joins TRBV12-3 or TRBV12-4 to TRBJ1-1; TRBD1 is a possible D gene (5 bases). The CDR3 spans 13 residues. Trimming cost V 3 bases and J 1 base, with 6 bases left between them. Written as DNA, the CDR3 is TGTGCCAGCAGTTTGCAGGGGAACACTGAAGCTTTCTTT. It yields the protein CASSLQGNTEAFF.

J is TRBJ1-2 and V is TRBV2; D ambiguous. Germline-derived CDR1 and CDR2 are SNHLY and FYNNEI. This CDR3 comprises 13 residues. The V gene lost 7 bases and the J gene lost 8 bases, with 17 bases spanning the gap. This chain's CDR3 is CASTEEVADGYTF. DNA for the CDR3: TGTGCCAGCACCGAGGAGGTAGCGGACGGCTACACCTTC.

The count of this clone is one. The chain couples TRBV7-9 to TRBJ1-5; 7 nucleotides align to TRBD1. Per the germline V gene, CDR1 is SEHNR and CDR2 is FQNEAQ (reference sequence). The CDR3 runs 14 residues. V dropped 3 bases and J dropped 5; count of bases not matched to a gene: 4. This chain's CDR3 is CASSFGGGDQPQHF. DNA of the CDR3: TGTGCCAGCAGCTTTGGAGGGGGCGATCAGCCCCAGCATTTT.

This chain links TRBV11-1 with TRBJ2-5; no firm D call. The CDR3 length is 11 residues. Per germline, CDR1 SGHAT and CDR2 FQDESV (reference sequence). V was trimmed by 4 bases and J by 3 bases, leaving 3 bases between them. The CDR3 loop is CASSYKETQYF. CDR3 DNA sequence: TGTGCCAGCAGCTACAAAGAGACCCAGTACTTC.

J is TRBJ2-1 and V is TRBV6-5; a weak D match, TRBD1 (6 bases). The V gene lost 11 bases and the J gene lost 4 bases, with 18 bases spanning the gap. Germline assignment: CDR1 MNHEY and CDR2 SVGAGI. This CDR3 is 14 amino acids long. Here the CDR3 reads CAGGLGGSYNEQFF. The CDR3 DNA sequence: TGTGCCGGGGGCCTGGGCGGGTCTTACAATGAGCAGTTCTTC.

The V call is TRBV6-6, the J call TRBJ1-2, with TRBD1 matching 10 bases. Per germline, CDR1 MNHNY and CDR2 SVGAGI (reference sequence). V dropped 6 bases and J dropped 2; count of bases not matched to a gene: 6. The CDR3 loop spans 15 amino acids. CDR3 DNA: TGTGCCAGCAGGGGGACAGGGGCACAAAACTATGGCTACACCTTC. Its translation: CASRGTGAQNYGYTF.

The chain recombines TRBV7-3 with TRBJ2-1; weak D call: TRBD1 (5 bases). Germline V gene data show CDR1 as SGHTA and CDR2 as FQGTGA. The CDR3 covers 17 residues. V lost 0 bases and J lost 3, with 15 bases in between. CDR3 sequence: CASSLTPGRDLYNEQFF. The CDR3 DNA follows: TGTGCCAGCAGCTTAACGCCGGGCAGGGATCTCTACAATGAGCAGTTCTTC.